These T cell receptor beta chains were read from a single sample in a study of radiotherapy plus CTLA-4 blockade in lung cancer. This table comes from immunoSEQ multiplex PCR, and its TCRdb copy is limited to in-frame clones, with some not included. The sample carries over 85,000 clones, 80% to 90% recorded once. The material sequenced was peripheral blood, taken from a patient treated with radiotherapy plus ipilimumab. These receptors were obtained from a human donor with non-small cell lung cancer that progressed on radiotherapy plus ipilimumab. Each CDR3 is given with its conserved first and last residue. Fields, in order: CDR3 length, V gene, J gene, CDR3 protein.

>14|TRBV18|TRBJ1-4
CASSPIGREEKLFF
>15|TRBV5-5|TRBJ2-7
CASSLAGTTNYEQYF
>14|TRBV6-6|TRBJ2-1
CASSPRAGGNEQFF
>12|TRBV7-6|TRBJ2-5
CASSSSRETQYF
>14|TRBV5-4|TRBJ2-7
CASSVGGATYEQYF
>14|TRBV6-1|TRBJ2-7
CASGRLAGPYEQYF
>15|TRBV7-2|TRBJ1-1
CASSSDSGGNTEAFF
>14|TRBV7-9|TRBJ1-2
CASSFEGNPYGYTF
>15|TRBV27|TRBJ1-1
CASSAGETVNTEAFF
>14|TRBV6-5|TRBJ2-1
CASSYAGLYNEQFF
>15|TRBV18|TRBJ1-2
CASSPNYQVPYGYTF
>14|TRBV29-1|TRBJ2-1
CSVPGPSGRSKQFF
>14|TRBV18|TRBJ2-1
CASSPFLSINEQFF
>15|TRBV5-1|TRBJ2-7
CASSPLAGSGNEQYF
>13|TRBV11-2|TRBJ2-7
CASSLDRIDEQYF
>17|TRBV18|TRBJ2-1
CASSPQLPGLAYNEQFF
>17|TRBV11-3|TRBJ2-5
CASSSPTGWGGQETQYF
>14|TRBV7-3|TRBJ1-1
CASSLEGDNTEAFF
>15|TRBV6-6|TRBJ2-7
CASRQGLAGISEQYF
>13|TRBV7-2|TRBJ2-1
CASSLGQDNEQFF
>14|TRBV2|TRBJ2-7
CASSVLWGKDEQYF
>14|TRBV10-1|TRBJ1-5
CASSAGGGNQPQHF
>15|TRBV18|TRBJ2-7
CASSLARASSYEQYF
>16|TRBV19|TRBJ1-3
CASSPTGTGAGNTIYF
>14|TRBV19|TRBJ2-7
CASSIPGASYEQYF
>12|TRBV7-6|TRBJ2-2
CASSLDFGELFF
>16|TRBV9|TRBJ1-2
CASSVAIEAVGYGYTF
>13|TRBV11-2|TRBJ2-1
CASSSISYNEQFF
>16|TRBV15|TRBJ2-1
CATSRYKAGLSNEQFF
>15|TRBV15|TRBJ2-1
CATSIGQGHINEQFF
>13|TRBV9|TRBJ2-3
CASSVVVTDTQYF
>14|TRBV11-3|TRBJ2-3
CASSLGRASDTQYF
>14|TRBV4-1|TRBJ1-6
CASSQGQGNSPLHF
>14|TRBV5-1|TRBJ1-2
CASSLGTTNYGYTF
>13|TRBV28|TRBJ1-2
CASSFGQGHGYTF
>19|TRBV27|TRBJ1-2
CASSYTVGLRDRGGYGYTF
>15|TRBV27|TRBJ2-1
CASSILAGSYNEQFF
>17|TRBV7-2|TRBJ1-2
CASSLVGTGAIGRGYTF
>17|TRBV11-3|TRBJ2-2
CASSLELAGAGTGELFF
>17|TRBV11-2|TRBJ2-1
CASSLRRGRSSYNEQFF
>15|TRBV7-8|TRBJ1-3
CASSYYTGTGNTIYF
>14|TRBV6-6|TRBJ2-7
CASRTGGGSYEQYF
>15|TRBV9|TRBJ2-3
CASSVGFGGTDTQYF
>14|TRBV5-5|TRBJ1-5
CASSLEGGNQPQHF
>15|TRBV15|TRBJ2-1
CATSRENRGYNEQFF